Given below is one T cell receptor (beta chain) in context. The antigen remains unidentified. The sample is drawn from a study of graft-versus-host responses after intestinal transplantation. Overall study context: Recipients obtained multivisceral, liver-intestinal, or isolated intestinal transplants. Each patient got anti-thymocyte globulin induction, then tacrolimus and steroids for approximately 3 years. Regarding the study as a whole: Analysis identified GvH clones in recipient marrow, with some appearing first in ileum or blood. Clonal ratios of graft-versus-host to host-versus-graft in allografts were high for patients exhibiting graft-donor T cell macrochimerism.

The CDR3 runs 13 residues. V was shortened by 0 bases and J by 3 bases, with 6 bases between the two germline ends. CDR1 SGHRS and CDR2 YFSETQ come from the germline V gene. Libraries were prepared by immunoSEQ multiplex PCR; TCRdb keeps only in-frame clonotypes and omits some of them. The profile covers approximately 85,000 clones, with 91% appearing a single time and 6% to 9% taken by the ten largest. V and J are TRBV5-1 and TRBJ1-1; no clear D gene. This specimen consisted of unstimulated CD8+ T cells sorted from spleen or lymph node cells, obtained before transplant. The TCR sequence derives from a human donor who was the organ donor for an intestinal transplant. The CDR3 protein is CASSLAGYTEAFF. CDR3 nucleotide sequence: TGCGCCAGCAGCTTGGCAGGATACACTGAAGCTTTCTTT.